This TCR beta chain was recovered during a study of T cell responses to AZD1222 COVID-19 vaccine listed by TCRdb under 2021. Broadly, across the study: AZD1222 recipients with second doses at about 4 weeks or about 12 weeks were pooled, because spike-specific TCR depth and breadth did not differ between schedules. TCR sequencing covered 233 trial participants: 200 to 220 given two doses of AZD1222 and around 25 given two doses of MenACWY control vaccine. Enrollment into the trials was organized by age into subgroups of 18-55, 56-69 and 70-plus years, and those subgroups contained approximately 150, 30 and 60 TCR-sequenced participants, respectively. Broad study findings and their caveats: After two AZD1222 doses, spike-specific TCR breadth and depth were significantly higher than at day 0 and than in MenACWY recipients. The 56-69-year group was small, and its depth increase did not reach significance, likely because of low power. Conclusions about previously exposed vaccinees are limited because only five to seven AZD1222 recipients were SARS-CoV-2 seropositive at baseline. The whole spike protein was spanned by vaccine-associated CD4 TCRs, and dominant responses were seen in regions 160-218 and 743-854. Because no samples from the day 14 peak response were available, repertoires could be characterized only after the peak T cell response. Reportedly, almost half of the unique spike-specific TCRs recognized epitopes lying outside the regions that are mutated in the B.1.351 and B.1.1.7 variants. Participants were mostly white British and included more females than males, and it was suggested by the authors that clonal diversity may have been underestimated.

Note on this clone: The antigen it recognizes is unknown. Base qualities are not at hand, and no much larger clone is one base apart.

The CDR3 regions of human TCRbeta chains were analyzed by immunosequencing. Processing in the source paper ran as follows. Repertoire TCRs were matched against a reference library of SARS-CoV-2-specific TCRs generated with the MIRA antigen-specificity platform. Breadth meant the fraction of unique TCRs that were SARS-CoV-2-associated, whereas depth meant the fraction of total T cells that were SARS-CoV-2-associated. Each spike-specific TCR was assigned to its reactive spike region and to a CD4 or CD8 class using the MIRA data. Log10-transformed breadth and depth values were compared by one-way ANOVA with Sidak's multiple comparisons tests. Not all clones reach the TCRdb copy of this immuneACCESS table, which keeps in-frame sequences only. Checked studies attribute under half of the gap to unresolved V genes and leave the rest unexplained. The V and J calls and clone size are taken from that table; D and trimming were inferred from the DNA. The sample table records around 83,000 clones; 70% to 90% of these occur just once. The top ten clonotypes cover about a fifth of the sample.

The sample's time point label, decoded: baseline before first vaccination. Vaccinee samples were obtained from the UK trials COV001 and COV002, which included a single-blind randomized controlled phase 2/3 trial of AZD1222 (ChAdOx1 nCoV-19) in healthy adults. For TCRbeta chain sequencing, PBMC samples were collected from trial participants at day 0 and at day 28 after the second dose. Based on the germline V gene, the CDR1 and CDR2 sequences are SGHRS and YFSETQ. V loses 3 bases of germline sequence and J loses 5 bases, and the interval between the two ends is 17 bases. From the cysteine through the phenylalanine, the CDR3 covers 15 amino acids. Only the CDR3 region is kept as DNA, spanning 45 bases read in frame from base 1.

The sequences come from peripheral blood, collected on day 0 of AZD1222 vaccination. The TCR was taken from an adult in good health. Recombination joined TRBV5-1 with TRBJ2-5; the D element might be TRBD1 or TRBD2, as each aligns at 5 bases. CDR3 protein: CASSSSGALGETQYF. In nucleotide form, the sequence is TGCGCCAGCAGCTCTTCCGGGGCCCTGGGGGAGACCCAGTACTTC.